The 8 T cell receptor beta chains below all came from one sample that was sequenced in a study of T-cell reconstitution after alpha-beta-depleted transplantation in children. Using unique molecular identifiers, the investigators prepared the TCRbeta library. TCRdb re-derived calls from the PCR reads in MiXCR, one entry per CDR3 protein. The repertoire holds 380,000 or so distinct CDR3 sequences, with approximately 12% as singletons. The sequenced sample was PBMCs, obtained from the stem cell graft. The receptors were sampled from a human donor who donated a stem cell graft to a child with Fanconi anemia.

V usage is TRBV7-8 and J usage is TRBJ1-1; possible D gene TRBD1, 5 bases. The V and J ends lost 5 bases and 5 bases respectively, with 12 bases between them. Germline CDR1 is SGHVS and CDR2 is FQNEAQ. This CDR3 contains 13 residues. The CDR3 DNA is TGTGCCAGCAGCCAGGGTCAGGTGACTGAAGCTTTCTTT. Translation: CASSQGQVTEAFF. Combining the CDR3 with reference TRBV7-8 and TRBJ1-1 gives the whole variable domain GAGVSQSPRYKVAKRGQDVALRCDPISGHVSLFWYQQALGQGPEFLTYFQNEAQLDKSGLPSDRFFAERPEGSVSTLKIQRTQQEDSAVYLCASSQGQVTEAFFGQGTRLTVV.

This chain links TRBV24-1 with TRBJ2-2; either TRBD1 or TRBD2 may fit D (5 bases each). Per the germline V gene, CDR1 is KGHDR and CDR2 is SFDVKD. The CDR3 sequence is 16 residues long. With 2 bases removed from V and 0 bases from J, the gap between germline ends came to 9 bases. CDR3 DNA: TGTGCCACCAGTGATTGGGGGACGACGAACACCGGGGAGCTGTTTTTT. Its protein is CATSDWGTTNTGELFF.

The rearrangement links TRBV19 to TRBJ2-5, with TRBD1 as a possible D gene (6 bases). Germline assignment: CDR1 LNHDA and CDR2 SQIVND (reference sequence). Trimming shortened V by 5 bases and J by 9 bases, and 19 bases separated the two germline ends. The length of the CDR3 is 14 residues. Here the CDR3 DNA reads TGTGCCAGTAGTCCGCGTGGCGGTTCAGGGGCCCAGTACTTC. Its protein is CASSPRGGSGAQYF. The whole variable domain, remainder taken from reference TRBV19 and TRBJ2-5, is DGGITQSPKYLFRKEGQNVTLSCEQNLNHDAMYWYRQDPGQGLRLIYYSQIVNDFQKGDIAEGYSVSREKKESFPLTVTSAQKNPTAFYLCASSPRGGSGAQYFGPGTRLLVL.

The chain employs TRBV5-1 and TRBJ2-1; weak D call: TRBD2 (7 bases). The germline CDR1 and CDR2 sequences are SGHRS and YFSETQ. The ends were cut back, 4 bases at V and 14 bases at J, with 28 bases in the middle. This CDR3 is 16 amino acids long. In DNA form, the CDR3 reads TGCGCCAGCAGCCCCACCCGAGAACAGGGTCCGAGCGGGGAGTTCTTC. It translates to CASSPTREQGPSGEFF.

This clonotype was found a few times. The chain links TRBV12-3 or TRBV12-4 to TRBJ2-5; TRBD1 matches at 8 bases. CDR3 size: 15 residues. J gave up 5 bases and V 5 bases, and 10 bases lay outside the gene matches. CDR3 DNA: TGTGCCAGCAGTCCCGGGACAGGCCCGTCGGAGACCCAGTACTTC. This translates into CASSPGTGPSETQYF.

In this sample, this clonotype turned up many times. V usage is TRBV5-1 and J usage is TRBJ2-3, with D tentatively TRBD1 (5 bases). This CDR3 contains 15 residues. V was clipped by 4 bases and J by 3 bases, with 15 bases between them. Looked up from germline, CDR1 is SGHRS and CDR2 is YFSETQ. DNA of the CDR3: TGCGCCAGCAGCACAGGACAAGTTCTGACAGATACGCAGTATTTT. Protein sequence: CASSTGQVLTDTQYF.

This clonotype was detected many times. The chain is built from TRBV5-1 and TRBJ1-6; tentative D call: TRBD1 (5 bases). The germline V gene has CDR1 SGHRS and CDR2 YFSETQ. Trimming stripped 4 bases from V and 8 bases from J, with 16 bases between. The CDR3 is 15 residues long. In DNA, the CDR3 is TGCGCCAGCAGCCCGGAGACAGTCGCTTATTCACCCCTCCACTTT. Translation: CASSPETVAYSPLHF. The full variable domain, completed using reference TRBV5-1 and TRBJ1-6, is KAGVTQTPRYLIKTRGQQVTLSCSPISGHRSVSWYQQTPGQGLQFLFEYFSETQRNKGNFPGRFSGRQFSNSRSEMNVSTLELGDSALYLCASSPETVAYSPLHFGNGTRLTVT.

Many counts were recorded for this clonotype. V gene TRBV9 combines with J gene TRBJ1-2, with D possibly being TRBD1 (5 bases). The V and J ends lost 3 bases and 4 bases respectively, with 13 bases between them. The germline V gene encodes CDR1 SGDLS and CDR2 YYNGEE. This CDR3 is built from 14 residues. The CDR3 nucleotides read TGTGCCAGCAGCGCCTCGGGTGGGGGCTATGGCTACACCTTC. It translates to CASSASGGGYGYTF.